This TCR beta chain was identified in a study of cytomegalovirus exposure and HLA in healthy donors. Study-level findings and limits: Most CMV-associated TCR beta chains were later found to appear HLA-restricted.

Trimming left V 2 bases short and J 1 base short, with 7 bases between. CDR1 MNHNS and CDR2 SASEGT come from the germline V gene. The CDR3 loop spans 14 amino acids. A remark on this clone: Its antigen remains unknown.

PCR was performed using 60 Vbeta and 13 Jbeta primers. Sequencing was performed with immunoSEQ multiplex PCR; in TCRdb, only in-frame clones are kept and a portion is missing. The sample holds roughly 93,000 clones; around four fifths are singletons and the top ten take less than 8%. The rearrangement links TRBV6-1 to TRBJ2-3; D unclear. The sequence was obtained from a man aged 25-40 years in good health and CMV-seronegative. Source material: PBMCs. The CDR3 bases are TGTGCCAGCAGTGAAAATGGGCGCACAGATACGCAGTATTTT. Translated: CASSENGRTDTQYF.